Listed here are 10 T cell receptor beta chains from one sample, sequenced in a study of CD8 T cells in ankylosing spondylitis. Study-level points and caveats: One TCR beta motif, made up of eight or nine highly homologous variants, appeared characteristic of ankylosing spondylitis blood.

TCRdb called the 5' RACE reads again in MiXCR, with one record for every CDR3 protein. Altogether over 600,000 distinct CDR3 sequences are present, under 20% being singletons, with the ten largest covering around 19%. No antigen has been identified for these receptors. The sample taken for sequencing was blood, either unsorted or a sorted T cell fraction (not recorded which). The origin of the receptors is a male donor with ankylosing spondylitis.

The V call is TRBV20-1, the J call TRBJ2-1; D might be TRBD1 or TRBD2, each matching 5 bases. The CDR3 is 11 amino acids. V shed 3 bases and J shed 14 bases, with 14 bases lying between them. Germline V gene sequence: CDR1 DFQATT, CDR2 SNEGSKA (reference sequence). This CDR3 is CSARRAQGKFF. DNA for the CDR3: TGCAGTGCTAGGAGGGCCCAGGGAAAGTTCTTC.

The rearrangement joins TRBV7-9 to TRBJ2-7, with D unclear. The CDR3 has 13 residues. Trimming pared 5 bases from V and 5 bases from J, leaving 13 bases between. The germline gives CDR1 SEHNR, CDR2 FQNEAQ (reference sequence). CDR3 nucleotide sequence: TGTGCCAGCAGCCTGATGTTTCTTGACGAGCAGTACTTC. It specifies CASSLMFLDEQYF.

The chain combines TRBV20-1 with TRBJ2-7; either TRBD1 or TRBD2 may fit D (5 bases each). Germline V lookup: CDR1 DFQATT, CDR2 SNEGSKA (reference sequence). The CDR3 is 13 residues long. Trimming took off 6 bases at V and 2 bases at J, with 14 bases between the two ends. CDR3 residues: CSARRESTYEQYF. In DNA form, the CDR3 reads TGCAGTGCCCGCAGGGAGTCCACCTACGAGCAGTACTTC.

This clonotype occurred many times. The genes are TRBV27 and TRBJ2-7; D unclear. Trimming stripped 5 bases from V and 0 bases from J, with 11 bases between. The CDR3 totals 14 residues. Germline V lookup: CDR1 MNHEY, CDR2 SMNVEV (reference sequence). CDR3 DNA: TGTGCCAGCAGTCCGACGACCGACTCCTACGAGCAGTACTTC. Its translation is CASSPTTDSYEQYF.

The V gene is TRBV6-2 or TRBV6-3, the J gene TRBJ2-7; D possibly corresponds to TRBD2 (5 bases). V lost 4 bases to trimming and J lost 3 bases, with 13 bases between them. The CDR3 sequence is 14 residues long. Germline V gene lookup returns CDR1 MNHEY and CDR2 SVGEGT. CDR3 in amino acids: CASSSPLENYEQYF. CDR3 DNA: TGTGCCAGCAGTTCTCCACTAGAAAACTACGAGCAGTACTTC.

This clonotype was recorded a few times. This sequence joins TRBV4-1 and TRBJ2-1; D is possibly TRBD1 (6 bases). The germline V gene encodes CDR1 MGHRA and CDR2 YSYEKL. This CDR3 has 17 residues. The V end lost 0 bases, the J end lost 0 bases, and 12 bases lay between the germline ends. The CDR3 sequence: CASSQEGAVSSYNEQFF. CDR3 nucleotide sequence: TGCGCCAGCAGCCAAGAGGGGGCGGTTAGCTCCTACAATGAGCAGTTCTTC.

In nucleotides, the CDR3 is TGTGCCAGCAGTGAAGGTCGGGGGCGCGGCAATCAGCCCCAGCATTTT. It translates to CASSEGRGRGNQPQHF. V is TRBV6-1 and J is TRBJ1-5; a weak D match, TRBD1 (6 bases). V lost 1 base, J lost 2 bases, and 12 bases lay in between. The CDR3 extends over 16 amino acids. Germline V lookup: CDR1 MNHNS, CDR2 SASEGT.

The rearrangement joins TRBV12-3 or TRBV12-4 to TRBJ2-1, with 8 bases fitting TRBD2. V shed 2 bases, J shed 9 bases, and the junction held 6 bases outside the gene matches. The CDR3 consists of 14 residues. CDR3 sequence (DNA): TGTGCCAGCAGTTTAACGGGGACTAGTACTGAGCAGTTCTTC. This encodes CASSLTGTSTEQFF.

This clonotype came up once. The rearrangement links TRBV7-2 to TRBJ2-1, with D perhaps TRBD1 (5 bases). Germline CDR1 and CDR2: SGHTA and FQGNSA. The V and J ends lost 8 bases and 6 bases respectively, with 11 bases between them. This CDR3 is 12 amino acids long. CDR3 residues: CASATVSNEQFF. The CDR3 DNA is TGTGCCAGCGCGACAGTCTCCAATGAGCAGTTCTTC.

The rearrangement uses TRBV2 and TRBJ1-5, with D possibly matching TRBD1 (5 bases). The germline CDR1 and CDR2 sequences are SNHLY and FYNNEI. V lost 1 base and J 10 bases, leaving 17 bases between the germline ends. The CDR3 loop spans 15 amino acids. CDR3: CASSEVGADIAPQHF. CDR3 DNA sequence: TGTGCCAGCAGTGAAGTGGGAGCGGACATCGCACCCCAGCATTTT.